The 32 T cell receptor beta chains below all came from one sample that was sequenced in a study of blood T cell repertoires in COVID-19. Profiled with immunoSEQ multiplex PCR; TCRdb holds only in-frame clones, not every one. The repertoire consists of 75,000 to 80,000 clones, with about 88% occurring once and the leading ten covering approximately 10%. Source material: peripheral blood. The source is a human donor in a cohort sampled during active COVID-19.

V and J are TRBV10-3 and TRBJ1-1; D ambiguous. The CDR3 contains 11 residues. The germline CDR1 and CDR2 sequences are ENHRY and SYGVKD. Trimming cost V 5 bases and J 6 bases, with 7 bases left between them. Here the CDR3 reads CAISSGSEAFF. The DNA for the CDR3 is TGTGCCATCAGTTCAGGCTCTGAAGCTTTCTTT.

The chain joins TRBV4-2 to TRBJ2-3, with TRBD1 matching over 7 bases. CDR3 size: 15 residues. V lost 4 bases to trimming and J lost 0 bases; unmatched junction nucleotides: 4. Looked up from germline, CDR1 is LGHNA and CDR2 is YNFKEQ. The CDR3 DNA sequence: TGTGCCAGCAGCCCTAGGGGGCTTAGCACAGATACGCAGTATTTT. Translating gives CASSPRGLSTDTQYF.

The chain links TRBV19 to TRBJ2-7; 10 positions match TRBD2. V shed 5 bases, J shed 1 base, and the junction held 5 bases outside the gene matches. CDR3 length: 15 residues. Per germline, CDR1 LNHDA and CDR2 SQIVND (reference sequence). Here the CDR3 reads CASSSGLANSYEQYF. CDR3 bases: TGTGCCAGTAGTTCGGGACTAGCGAATTCCTACGAGCAGTACTTC.

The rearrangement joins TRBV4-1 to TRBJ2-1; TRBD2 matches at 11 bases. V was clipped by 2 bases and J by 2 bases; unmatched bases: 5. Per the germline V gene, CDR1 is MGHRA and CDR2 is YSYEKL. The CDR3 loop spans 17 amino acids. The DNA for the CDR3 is TGCGCCAGCAGCCAACCTAGCGGGGGGCCCCCCTACAATGAGCAGTTCTTC. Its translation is CASSQPSGGPPYNEQFF.

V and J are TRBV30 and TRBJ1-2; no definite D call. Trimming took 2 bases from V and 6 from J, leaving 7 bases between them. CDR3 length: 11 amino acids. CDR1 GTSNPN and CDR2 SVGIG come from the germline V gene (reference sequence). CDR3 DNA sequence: TGTGCCTGGAGTCCGGCGGATGGCTACACCTTC. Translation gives CAWSPADGYTF. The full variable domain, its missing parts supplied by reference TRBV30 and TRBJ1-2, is SQTIHQWPATLVQPVGSPLSLECTVEGTSNPNLYWYRQAAGRGLQLLFYSVGIGQISSEVPQNLSASRPQDRQFILSSKKLLLSDSGFYLCAWSPADGYTFGSGTRLTVV.

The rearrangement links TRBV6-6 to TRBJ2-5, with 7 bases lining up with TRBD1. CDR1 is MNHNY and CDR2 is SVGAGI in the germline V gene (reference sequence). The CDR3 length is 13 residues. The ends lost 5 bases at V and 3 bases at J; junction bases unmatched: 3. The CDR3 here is CASSEGAKETQYF. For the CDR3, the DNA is TGTGCCAGCAGTGAGGGGGCGAAAGAGACCCAGTACTTC.

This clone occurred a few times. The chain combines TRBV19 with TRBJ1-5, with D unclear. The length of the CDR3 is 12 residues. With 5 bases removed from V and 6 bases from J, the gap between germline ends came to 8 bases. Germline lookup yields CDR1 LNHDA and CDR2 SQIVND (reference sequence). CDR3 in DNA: TGTGCCAGTAGTCCGGGTGGTCAGCCCCAGCATTTT. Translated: CASSPGGQPQHF.

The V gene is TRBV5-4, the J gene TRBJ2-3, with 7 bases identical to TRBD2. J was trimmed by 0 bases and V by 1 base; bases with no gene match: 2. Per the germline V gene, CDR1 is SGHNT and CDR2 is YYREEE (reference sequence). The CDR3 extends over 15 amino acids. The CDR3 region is CASSLRRGSTDTQYF. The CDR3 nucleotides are TGTGCCAGCAGCTTGCGGCGGGGGAGCACAGATACGCAGTATTTT.

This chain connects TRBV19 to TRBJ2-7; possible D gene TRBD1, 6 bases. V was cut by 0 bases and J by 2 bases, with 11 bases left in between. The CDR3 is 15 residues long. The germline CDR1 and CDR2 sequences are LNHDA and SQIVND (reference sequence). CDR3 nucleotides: TGTGCCAGTAGTATAGATCTCAGGGGACCCTACGAGCAGTACTTC. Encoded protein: CASSIDLRGPYEQYF.

The CDR3 bases are TGTGCCAGCAGTAGCCCAGGGGCTATAGCCAAAAACATTCAGTACTTC. This encodes CASSSPGAIAKNIQYF. The chain combines TRBV28 with TRBJ2-4, with TRBD1 as a possible D gene (6 bases). Trimming stripped 5 bases from V and 0 bases from J, with 14 bases between. Germline CDR1 and CDR2: MDHEN and SYDVKM. The CDR3 covers 16 residues.

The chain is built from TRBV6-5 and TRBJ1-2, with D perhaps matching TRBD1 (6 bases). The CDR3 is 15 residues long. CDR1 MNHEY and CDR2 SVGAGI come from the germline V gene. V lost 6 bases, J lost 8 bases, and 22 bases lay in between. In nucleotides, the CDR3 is TGTGCCAGCAGACGAACAGGGCGTTACGGACAGGGCTACACCTTC. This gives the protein CASRRTGRYGQGYTF.

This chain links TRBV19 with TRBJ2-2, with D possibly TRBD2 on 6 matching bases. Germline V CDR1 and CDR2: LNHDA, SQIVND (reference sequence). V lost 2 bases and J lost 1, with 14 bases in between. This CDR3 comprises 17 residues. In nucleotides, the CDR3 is TGTGCCAGTAGTATAAGATCGGGGCGGGGGAACACCGGGGAGCTGTTTTTT. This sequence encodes CASSIRSGRGNTGELFF.

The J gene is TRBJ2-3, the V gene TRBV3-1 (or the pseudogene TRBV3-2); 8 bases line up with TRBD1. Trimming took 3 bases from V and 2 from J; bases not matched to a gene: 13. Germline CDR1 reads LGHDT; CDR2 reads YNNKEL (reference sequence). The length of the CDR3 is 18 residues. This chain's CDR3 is CASSQTPGQAGLTDTQYF. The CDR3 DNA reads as TGTGCCAGCAGCCAGACCCCGGGACAGGCAGGACTCACAGATACGCAGTATTTT.

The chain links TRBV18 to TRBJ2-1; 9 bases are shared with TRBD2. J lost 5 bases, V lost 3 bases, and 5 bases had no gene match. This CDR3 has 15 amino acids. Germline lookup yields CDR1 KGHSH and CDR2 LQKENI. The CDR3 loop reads CASSPYGTSNNEQFF. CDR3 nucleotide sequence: TGTGCCAGCTCACCGTACGGGACTAGCAACAATGAGCAGTTCTTC. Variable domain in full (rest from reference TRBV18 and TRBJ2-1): NAGVMQNPRHLVRRRGQEARLRCSPMKGHSHVYWYRQLPEEGLKFMVYLQKENIIDESGMPKERFSAEFPKEGPSILRIQQVVRGDSAAYFCASSPYGTSNNEQFFGPGTRLTVL.

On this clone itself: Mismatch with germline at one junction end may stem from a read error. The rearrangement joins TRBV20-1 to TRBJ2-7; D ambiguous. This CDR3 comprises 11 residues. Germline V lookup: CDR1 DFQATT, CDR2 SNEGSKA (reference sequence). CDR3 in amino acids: CSARTYSELYF. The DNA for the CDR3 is TGCAGTGCTAGAACATACAGTGAGCTGTACTTC.

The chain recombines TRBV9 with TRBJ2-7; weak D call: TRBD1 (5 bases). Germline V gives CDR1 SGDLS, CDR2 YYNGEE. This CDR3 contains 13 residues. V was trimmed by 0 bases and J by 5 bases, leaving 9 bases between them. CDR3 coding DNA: TGTGCCAGCAGCGTAGGCAGGGTCGACGAGCAGTACTTC. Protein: CASSVGRVDEQYF. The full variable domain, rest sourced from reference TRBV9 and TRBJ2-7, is DSGVTQTPKHLITATGQRVTLRCSPRSGDLSVYWYQQSLDQGLQFLIQYYNGEERAKGNILERFSAQQFPDLHSELNLSSLELGDSALYFCASSVGRVDEQYFGPGTRLTVT.

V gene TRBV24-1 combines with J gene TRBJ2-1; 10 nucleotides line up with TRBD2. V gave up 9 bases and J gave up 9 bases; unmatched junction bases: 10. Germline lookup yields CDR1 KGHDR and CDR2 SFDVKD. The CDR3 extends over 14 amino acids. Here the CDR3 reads CATSSSGRASEQFF. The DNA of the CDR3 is TGTGCCACCTCGTCGAGCGGGAGGGCCAGTGAGCAGTTCTTC.

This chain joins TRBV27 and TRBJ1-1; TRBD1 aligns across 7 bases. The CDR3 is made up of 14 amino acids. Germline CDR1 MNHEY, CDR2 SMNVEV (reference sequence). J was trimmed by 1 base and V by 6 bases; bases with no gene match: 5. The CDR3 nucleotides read TGTGCCAGCAGGGCCGGGACAGCGAACACTGAAGCTTTCTTT. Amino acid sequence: CASRAGTANTEAFF.

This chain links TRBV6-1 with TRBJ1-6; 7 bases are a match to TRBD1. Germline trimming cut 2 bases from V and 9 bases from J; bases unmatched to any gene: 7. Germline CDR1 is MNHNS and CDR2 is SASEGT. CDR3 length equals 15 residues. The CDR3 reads CASSERTGGTSPLHF. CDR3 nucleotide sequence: TGTGCCAGCAGTGAAAGGACAGGCGGAACTTCACCCCTCCACTTT.

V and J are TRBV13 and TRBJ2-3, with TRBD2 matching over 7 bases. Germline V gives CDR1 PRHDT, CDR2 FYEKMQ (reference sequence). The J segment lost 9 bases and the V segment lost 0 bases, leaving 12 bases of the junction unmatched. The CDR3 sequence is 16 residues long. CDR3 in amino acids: CASSLGGRANRGTQYF. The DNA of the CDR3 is TGTGCCAGCAGCTTAGGTGGGAGGGCGAATAGAGGAACGCAGTATTTT.

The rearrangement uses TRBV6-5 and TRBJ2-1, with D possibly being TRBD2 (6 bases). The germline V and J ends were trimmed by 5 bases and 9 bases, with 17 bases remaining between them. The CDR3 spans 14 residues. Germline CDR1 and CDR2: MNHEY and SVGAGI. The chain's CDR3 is CASSMGGGGPEQFF. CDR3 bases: TGTGCCAGCAGTATGGGGGGTGGAGGGCCTGAGCAGTTCTTC.

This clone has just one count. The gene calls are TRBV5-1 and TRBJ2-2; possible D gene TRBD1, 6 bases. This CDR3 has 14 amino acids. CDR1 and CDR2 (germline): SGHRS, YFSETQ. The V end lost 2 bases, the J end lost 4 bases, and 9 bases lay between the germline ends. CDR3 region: CASSFRDITGELFF. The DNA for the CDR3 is TGCGCCAGCAGCTTCCGGGACATCACCGGGGAGCTGTTTTTT.

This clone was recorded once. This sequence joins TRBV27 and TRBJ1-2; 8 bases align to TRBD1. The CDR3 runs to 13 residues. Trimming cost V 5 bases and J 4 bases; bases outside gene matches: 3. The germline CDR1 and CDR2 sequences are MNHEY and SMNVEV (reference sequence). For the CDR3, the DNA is TGTGCCAGCAGTCGACAGGGGACCTATGGCTACACCTTC. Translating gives CASSRQGTYGYTF.

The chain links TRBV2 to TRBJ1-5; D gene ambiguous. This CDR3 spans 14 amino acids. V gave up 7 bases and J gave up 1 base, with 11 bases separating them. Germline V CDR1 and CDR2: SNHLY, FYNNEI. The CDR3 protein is CASNWEGSNQPQHF. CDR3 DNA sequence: TGTGCCAGCAATTGGGAGGGAAGCAATCAGCCCCAGCATTTT.

CDR3 DNA sequence: TGTGCCAGCAGCTTTTGGGACAGCTCTGGAAACACCATATATTTT. Translated: CASSFWDSSGNTIYF. The V and J genes are TRBV11-2 and TRBJ1-3; 7 bases are shared with TRBD1. This CDR3 is 15 amino acids long. The V gene end was trimmed by 3 bases and the J gene end by 0 bases; junction bases not matched to a gene: 2. The V gene's germline CDR1 is SGHAT and CDR2 FQNNGV. The full variable domain, completed using reference TRBV11-2 and TRBJ1-3, is EAGVAQSPRYKIIEKRQSVAFWCNPISGHATLYWYQQILGQGPKLLIQFQNNGVVDDSQLPKDRFSAERLKGVDSTLKIQPAKLEDSAVYLCASSFWDSSGNTIYFGEGSWLTVV.

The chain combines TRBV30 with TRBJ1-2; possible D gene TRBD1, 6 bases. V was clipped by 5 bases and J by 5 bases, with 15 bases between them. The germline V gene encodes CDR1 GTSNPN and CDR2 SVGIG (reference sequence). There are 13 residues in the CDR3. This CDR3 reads CAWDRTATYGYTF. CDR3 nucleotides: TGTGCCTGGGACCGGACAGCGACTTATGGCTACACCTTC.

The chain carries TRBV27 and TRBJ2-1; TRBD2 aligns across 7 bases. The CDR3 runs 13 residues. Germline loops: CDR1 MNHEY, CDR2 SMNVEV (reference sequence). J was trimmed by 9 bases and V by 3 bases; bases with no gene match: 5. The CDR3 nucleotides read TGTGCCAGCAGTTTTGCGGGAGCGGGTGAGCAGTTCTTC. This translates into CASSFAGAGEQFF.

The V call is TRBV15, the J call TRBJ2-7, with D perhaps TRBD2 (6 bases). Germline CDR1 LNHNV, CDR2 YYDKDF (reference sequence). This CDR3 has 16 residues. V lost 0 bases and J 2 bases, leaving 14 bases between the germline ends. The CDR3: CATSRDRGSSPYEQYF. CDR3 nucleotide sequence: TGTGCCACCAGCAGAGACCGGGGGTCTTCGCCCTACGAGCAGTACTTC.

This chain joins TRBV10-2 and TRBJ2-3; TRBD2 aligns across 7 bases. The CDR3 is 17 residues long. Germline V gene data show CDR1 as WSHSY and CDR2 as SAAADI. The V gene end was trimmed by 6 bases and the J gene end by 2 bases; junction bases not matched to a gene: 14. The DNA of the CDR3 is TGCGCCAGCAGCGATCTAAACCAGCGGGGAATCACAGATACGCAGTATTTT. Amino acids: CASSDLNQRGITDTQYF.

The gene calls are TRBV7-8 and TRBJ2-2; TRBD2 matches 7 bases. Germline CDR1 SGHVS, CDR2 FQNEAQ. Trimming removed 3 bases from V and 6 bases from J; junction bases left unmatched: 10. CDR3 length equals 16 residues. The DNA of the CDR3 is TGTGCCAGCAGCTTTAAGGGAGGGGATCTGGCCGGGGAGCTGTTTTTT. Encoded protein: CASSFKGGDLAGELFF.

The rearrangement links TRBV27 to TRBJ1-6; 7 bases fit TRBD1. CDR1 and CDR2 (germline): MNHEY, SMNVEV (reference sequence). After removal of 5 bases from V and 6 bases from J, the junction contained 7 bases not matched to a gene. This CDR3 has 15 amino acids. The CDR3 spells CASSPPRQGNSPLHF. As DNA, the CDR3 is TGTGCCAGCAGTCCCCCGCGACAGGGTAATTCACCCCTCCACTTT.

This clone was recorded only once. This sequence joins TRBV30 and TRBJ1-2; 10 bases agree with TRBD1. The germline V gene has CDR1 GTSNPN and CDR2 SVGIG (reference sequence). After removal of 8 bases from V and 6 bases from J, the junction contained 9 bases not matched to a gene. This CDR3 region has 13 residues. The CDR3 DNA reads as TGTGCCCGGTCGGGACAGGGGTGGGATGGCTACACCTTC. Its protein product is CARSGQGWDGYTF.